These 9 T cell receptor beta chains originate from one sample sequenced in a study of cytomegalovirus exposure and HLA in healthy donors. Primers for the PCR totalled 60 Vbeta and 13 Jbeta. Only in-frame clones appear in the TCRdb table, and some are missing; sequencing was by immunoSEQ multiplex PCR. Of a few hundred thousand clones in the sample, 85% to 95% were seen once. The sample was PBMCs. The receptor source for this set is a girl aged 2 to 9 in good health and CMV-seronegative.

The rearrangement links TRBV25-1 to TRBJ1-1; 8 bases agree with TRBD1. The CDR3 runs 15 residues. Germline loops: CDR1 MGHDK, CDR2 SYGVNS. After removal of 2 bases from V and 0 bases from J, the junction contained 2 bases not matched to a gene. This CDR3 is CASSEQGAMNTEAFF. Here the CDR3 DNA reads TGTGCCAGCAGTGAACAGGGGGCCATGAACACTGAAGCTTTCTTT.

The chain employs TRBV29-1 and TRBJ2-1; TRBD2 aligns across 12 bases. This CDR3 has 17 amino acids. Germline CDR1 is SQVTM and CDR2 is ANQGSEA. Trimming at V came to 1 base and at J to 4 bases, leaving 8 bases not matched to a gene. The CDR3 nucleotides read TGCAGCGTTGAAGCCCACCTAGCGGGAGGGCTTTACAATGAGCAGTTCTTC. Residues: CSVEAHLAGGLYNEQFF.

This sequence joins TRBV19 and TRBJ2-2, with 9 bases aligning to TRBD2. The V gene end was trimmed by 8 bases and the J gene end by 0 bases; junction bases not matched to a gene: 7. Germline loops: CDR1 LNHDA, CDR2 SQIVND (reference sequence). This CDR3 contains 16 residues. This CDR3 reads CASLRGGRANTGELFF. The CDR3 DNA follows: TGTGCCAGTCTCCGTGGCGGGAGGGCGAACACCGGGGAGCTGTTTTTT.

J is TRBJ1-1 and V is TRBV19; the D gene is possibly TRBD1 (5 bases). Trimming removed 7 bases from V and 1 base from J, with 7 bases in between. Germline V CDR1 and CDR2: LNHDA, SQIVND (reference sequence). The CDR3 consists of 12 residues. The chain's CDR3 is CASKTGNTEAFF. The DNA of the CDR3 is TGTGCCAGTAAAACAGGGAACACTGAAGCTTTCTTT.

The rearrangement joins TRBV6-5 to TRBJ2-2, with 8 bases matching TRBD1. Losses at the gene ends were 6 bases for V and 2 bases for J; bases not matched to a gene: 5. The germline V gene encodes CDR1 MNHEY and CDR2 SVGAGI. The CDR3 contains 15 residues. The chain's CDR3 is CASSRTGINTGELFF. Written as DNA, the CDR3 is TGTGCCAGCAGCCGGACAGGGATCAACACCGGGGAGCTGTTTTTT.

V is TRBV29-1 and J is TRBJ2-3; TRBD1 matches 8 bases. CDR3 length: 12 amino acids. The V gene's germline CDR1 is SQVTM and CDR2 ANQGSEA. J lost 6 bases, V lost 7 bases, and 6 bases had no gene match. The CDR3 nucleotides read TGCAGCGACCGGACAGGGTGGGATACGCAGTATTTT. As protein: CSDRTGWDTQYF.

J is TRBJ2-6 and V is TRBV28; TRBD1 aligns across 8 bases. V was clipped by 3 bases and J by 2 bases; unmatched bases: 0. The germline V gene has CDR1 MDHEN and CDR2 SYDVKM. CDR3 size: 15 residues. This CDR3 reads CASSLTGAGANVLTF. The CDR3 DNA reads TGTGCCAGCAGTTTGACAGGGGCTGGGGCCAACGTCCTGACTTTC.

CDR3 in amino acids: CASSESRGNTGELFF. The CDR3 coding sequence is TGCGCCAGCAGTGAGTCCAGGGGGAACACCGGGGAGCTGTTTTTT. The chain employs TRBV10-1 and TRBJ2-2; weak D call: TRBD1 (6 bases). The ends were cut back, 0 bases at V and 1 base at J, with 6 bases in the middle. Germline assignment: CDR1 WNHNN and CDR2 SYGVQD (reference sequence). There are 15 residues in the CDR3.

The rearrangement uses TRBV28 and TRBJ2-7; tentatively, D is TRBD2 (5 bases). Trimming took off 8 bases at V and 3 bases at J, with 11 bases between the two ends. CDR3 length equals 12 residues. Looked up from germline, CDR1 is MDHEN and CDR2 is SYDVKM. The CDR3 here is CASGGPLYEQYF. The CDR3 DNA reads as TGTGCCAGCGGAGGACCCCTCTACGAGCAGTACTTC.